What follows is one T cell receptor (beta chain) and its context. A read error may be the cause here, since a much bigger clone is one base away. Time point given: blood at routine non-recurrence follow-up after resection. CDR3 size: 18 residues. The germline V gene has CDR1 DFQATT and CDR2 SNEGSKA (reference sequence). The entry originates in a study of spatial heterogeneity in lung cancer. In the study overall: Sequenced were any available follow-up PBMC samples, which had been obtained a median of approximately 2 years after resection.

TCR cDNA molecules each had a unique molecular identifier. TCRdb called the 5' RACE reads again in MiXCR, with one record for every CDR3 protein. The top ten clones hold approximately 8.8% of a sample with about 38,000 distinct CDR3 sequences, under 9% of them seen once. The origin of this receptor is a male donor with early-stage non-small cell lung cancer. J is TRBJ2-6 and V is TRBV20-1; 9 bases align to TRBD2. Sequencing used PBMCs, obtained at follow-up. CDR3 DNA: TGCAGTGCTGGGACATTGACTAGCGGCCTCTCTGGGGCCAACGTCCAGACTTTC. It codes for CSAGTLTSGLSGANVQTF.